The 10 T cell receptor beta chains below all came from one sample that was sequenced in a study of vaccination and CD4 T cells after COVID-19. Noted treatment: roughly 10-day PBMC culture with coronavirus spike peptide pools or control peptides (ViraFEST assay). What these receptors recognize is not known. With the Oncomine TCR Beta short-read assay, DNA from cultured CD4+ T cells was sequenced. Using its own MiXCR run on the PCR reads, TCRdb lists one record per CDR3 protein. This repertoire shows roughly 19,000 distinct CDR3 sequences, around 50% found once; its top ten account for roughly 6.2%. Sequencing input: CD4+ T cells from blood, cultured in vitro. The source of these receptors is a human donor who had recovered from COVID-19.

The genes are TRBV12-3 or TRBV12-4 and TRBJ1-5, with TRBD1 matching 7 bases. The CDR3 spans 14 residues. The V gene end was trimmed by 6 bases and the J gene end by 1 base; junction bases not matched to a gene: 3. The CDR3 protein is CASSPTGSNQPQHF. As DNA, the CDR3 is TGTGCCAGCAGCCCGACAGGGAGCAATCAGCCCCAGCATTTT.

V gene TRBV20-1 combines with J gene TRBJ2-1, with no clear D. This CDR3 spans 14 amino acids. Trimming pared 1 base from V and 3 bases from J, leaving 10 bases between. Looked up from germline, CDR1 is DFQATT and CDR2 is SNEGSKA (reference sequence). CDR3 DNA sequence: TGCAGTGCTAGAGCCTGGCGATTCTACAATGAGCAGTTCTTC. Translating it yields CSARAWRFYNEQFF.

The DNA for the CDR3 is TGTGCCAGCAGCGTAGACGCGGTTACAGCCTATGGCTACACCTTC. Protein sequence: CASSVDAVTAYGYTF. The V call is TRBV9, the J call TRBJ1-2, with no clear D. Trimming stripped 0 bases from V and 4 bases from J, with 13 bases between. CDR1 SGDLS and CDR2 YYNGEE come from the germline V gene. The CDR3 runs to 15 residues.

V is TRBV5-4 and J is TRBJ1-2; possible D gene TRBD1, 6 bases. The CDR3 is 14 residues long. Trimming took 0 bases from V and 2 from J, leaving 8 bases between them. Germline CDR1 SGHNT, CDR2 YYREEE (reference sequence). The CDR3 here is CASSLETGNYGYTF. The CDR3 nucleotides are TGTGCCAGCAGCTTGGAAACAGGGAACTATGGCTACACCTTC.

The chain carries TRBV6-1 and TRBJ1-2; 8 nucleotides agree with TRBD1. The trim removed 6 bases at V and 8 bases at J, leaving 11 bases unmatched. The length of the CDR3 is 14 residues. Germline CDR1 is MNHNS and CDR2 is SASEGT. The CDR3 spells CASRLGQGVWGYTF. CDR3 nucleotides: TGTGCCAGCAGACTAGGACAGGGAGTGTGGGGCTACACCTTC.

This chain uses TRBV24-1 with TRBJ1-5; perhaps TRBD1 as D (6 bases). Germline assignment: CDR1 KGHDR and CDR2 SFDVKD. The CDR3 is made up of 18 amino acids. Trimming took 4 bases from V and 0 from J, leaving 18 bases between them. CDR3 DNA sequence: TGTGCCACCAGTGAGTCCGGGACAAGTTATTATAGCAATCAGCCCCAGCATTTT. Translated: CATSESGTSYYSNQPQHF.

The chain recombines TRBV27 with TRBJ1-2, with D maybe TRBD1 (5 bases). V was clipped by 2 bases and J by 4 bases, with 11 bases between them. Germline CDR1 and CDR2: MNHEY and SMNVEV (reference sequence). The CDR3 runs 14 residues. The CDR3 spells CASSLGGQPYGYTF. CDR3 coding DNA: TGTGCCAGCAGTTTAGGAGGACAACCCTATGGCTACACCTTC.

The CDR3 protein is CASSFGAAETQYF. CDR3 sequence (DNA): TGTGCCAGCAGCTTCGGGGCGGCCGAGACCCAGTACTTC. V usage is TRBV7-9 and J usage is TRBJ2-5, with D perhaps being TRBD1 or TRBD2 (5 bases each). The CDR3 is 13 residues long. V lost 3 bases and J 5 bases, leaving 10 bases between the germline ends. CDR1 is SEHNR, CDR2 FQNEAQ, per germline (reference sequence).

The V gene is TRBV5-1, the J gene TRBJ2-6, with 13 bases lining up with TRBD2. Germline CDR1 and CDR2: SGHRS and YFSETQ. This CDR3 comprises 20 residues. V lost 1 base and J lost 0; bases outside the gene matches: 7. CDR3 loop: CASSLTPGLAGLSGANVLTF. The DNA for the CDR3 is TGCGCCAGCAGCTTGACCCCGGGACTAGCGGGGCTCTCTGGGGCCAACGTCCTGACTTTC.

This rearrangement joins TRBV20-1 to TRBJ1-5, with D tentatively TRBD1 (6 bases). Germline CDR1 and CDR2: DFQATT and SNEGSKA (reference sequence). There are 17 residues in the CDR3. V dropped 4 bases and J dropped 4 bases, with 23 bases sitting between them. CDR3 loop: CSAIPIARGHLNQPQHF. The CDR3 nucleotides read TGCAGTGCTATCCCAATTGCCCGGGGACACCTTAATCAGCCCCAGCATTTT.